Following are 7 T cell receptor beta chains from one sample sequenced in a study of cytomegalovirus exposure and HLA in healthy donors. The PCR had 60 Vbeta and 13 Jbeta primers. Only in-frame clones appear in the TCRdb table, and some are missing; sequencing was by immunoSEQ multiplex PCR. The data contain 110,000 to 150,000 clones, around 73% of them singletons. The sequencing sample was made of PBMCs. The origin of the receptors is a female donor in good health and CMV-seronegative.

CDR3 sequence: CASSGGGGTEAFF. DNA of the CDR3: TGTGCCAGCTCCGGGGGAGGGGGCACTGAAGCTTTCTTT. This chain uses TRBV14 with TRBJ1-1, with TRBD1 as a possible D gene (6 bases). Trimming pared 8 bases from V and 4 bases from J, leaving 14 bases between. The CDR3 sequence is 13 residues long. Germline V gene lookup returns CDR1 SGHDN and CDR2 FVKESK.

The genes are TRBV27 and TRBJ2-3; D remains ambiguous. The germline CDR1 and CDR2 sequences are MNHEY and SMNVEV (reference sequence). The CDR3 runs to 14 residues. V lost 3 bases to trimming and J lost 1 base, with 8 bases between them. For the CDR3, the DNA is TGTGCCAGCAGTTTTCTCAGCGGCACAGATACGCAGTATTTT. Its translation: CASSFLSGTDTQYF.

This chain uses TRBV7-8 with TRBJ2-7, with 7 positions matching TRBD2. The CDR3 runs 17 residues. The germline V gene has CDR1 SGHVS and CDR2 FQNEAQ. V lost 5 bases, J lost 2 bases, and 15 bases stayed unmatched. The CDR3 loop reads CASSPFPGGSGAYEQYF. The CDR3 coding sequence is TGTGCCAGCAGCCCCTTCCCAGGCGGGAGTGGGGCCTACGAGCAGTACTTC.

In its sample, this clone was seen a few times. This rearrangement joins TRBV19 to TRBJ2-7; 8 nucleotides agree with TRBD1. V shed 1 base, J shed 6 bases, and the junction held 11 bases outside the gene matches. From germline, CDR1 is LNHDA and CDR2 SQIVND (reference sequence). The CDR3 is 16 amino acids. The CDR3 loop reads CASSIALTDRAGEQYF. CDR3 sequence (DNA): TGTGCCAGTAGTATAGCGCTCACGGACAGGGCTGGCGAGCAGTACTTC.

The V call is TRBV19, the J call TRBJ2-2, with TRBD1 matching 8 bases. Germline-derived CDR1 and CDR2 are LNHDA and SQIVND (reference sequence). The CDR3 contains 15 residues. Unmatched junction bases numbered 6, after V lost 5 bases and J lost 4 bases. CDR3 sequence reads: CASSPRQGSTGELFF. The CDR3 nucleotides read TGTGCCAGTAGTCCACGACAGGGGTCCACCGGGGAGCTGTTTTTT.

This clone was counted once. The chain is built from TRBV6-4 and TRBJ2-5; 9 bases map to TRBD1. The assigned J gene may be wrong: the sequence end matches TRBJ2-7 better. The CDR3 contains 13 residues. Germline-derived CDR1 and CDR2 are MRHNA and SNTAGT. CDR3 nucleotides: TGTGCCAGATGGACAGGGGTTTACTACGAGCAGTACTTC. Translating it yields CARWTGVYYEQYF.

V usage is TRBV7-9 and J usage is TRBJ1-2; 7 bases fit TRBD1. Germline V gene data show CDR1 as SEHNR and CDR2 as FQNEAQ (reference sequence). CDR3 size: 15 residues. Trimming cost V 5 bases and J 5 bases; bases outside gene matches: 11. CDR3 DNA sequence: TGTGCCAGCAGCCCGCTCAATAGGGGGCAATATGGCTACACCTTC. This sequence encodes CASSPLNRGQYGYTF. Complete variable domain (other parts from reference TRBV7-9 and TRBJ1-2): DTGVSQNPRHKITKRGQNVTFRCDPISEHNRLYWYRQTLGQGPEFLTYFQNEAQLEKSRLLSDRFSAERPKGSFSTLEIQRTEQGDSAMYLCASSPLNRGQYGYTFGSGTRLTVV.